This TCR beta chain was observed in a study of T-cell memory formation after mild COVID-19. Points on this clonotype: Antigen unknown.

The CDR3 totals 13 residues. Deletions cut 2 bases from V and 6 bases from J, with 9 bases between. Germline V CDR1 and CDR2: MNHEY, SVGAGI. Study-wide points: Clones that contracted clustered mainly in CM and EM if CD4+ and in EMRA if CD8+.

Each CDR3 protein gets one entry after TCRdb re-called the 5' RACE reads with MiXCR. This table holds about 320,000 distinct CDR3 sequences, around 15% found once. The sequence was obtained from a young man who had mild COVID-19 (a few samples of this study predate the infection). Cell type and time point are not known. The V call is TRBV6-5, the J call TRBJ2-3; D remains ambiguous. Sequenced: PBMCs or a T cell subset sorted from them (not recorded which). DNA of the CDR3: TGTGCCAGCAGTTACCCGCGTTCGGATACGCAGTATTTT. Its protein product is CASSYPRSDTQYF.